This passage covers 29 T cell receptor beta chains from one sample sequenced in a study of regulatory T cells in long-lasting Graves disease. The time point was: newly diagnosed GD, antithyroid drugs for less than 3 months. Extracted RNA from PBMCs served as the source of the TCR library. Both iRepertoire HTBI primers and Arm-PCR of CDR3 regions were used to build the TCR beta libraries. One entry per CDR3 protein, called by TCRdb with MiXCR from the multiplex PCR reads. The sample consists of 400,000 to 500,000 distinct CDR3 sequences, approximately 14% of them appearing once. These records were also assigned to another study, of T cells in Graves' hyperthyroidism and ophthalmopathy.

The sample was peripheral blood mononuclear cells (PBMCs), taken at new diagnosis, from a patient treated with antithyroid drugs. The receptors stem from a woman in her forties or fifties with Graves disease.

The chain links TRBV28 to TRBJ2-2, with TRBD2 matching over 16 bases. CDR1 is MDHEN, CDR2 SYDVKM, per germline. V lost 5 bases and J lost 4; bases outside the gene matches: 13. The CDR3 runs 20 residues. The CDR3 DNA reads TGTGCCAGCAGTCCACCCCCCGGGACTAGCGGGAGGGCCGCCACCGGGGAGCTGTTTTTT. This codes for CASSPPPGTSGRAATGELFF. Variable domain in full (rest from reference TRBV28 and TRBJ2-2): DVKVTQSSRYLVKRTGEKVFLECVQDMDHENMFWYRQDPGLGLRLIYFSYDVKMKEKGDIPEGYSVSREKKERFSLILESASTNQTSMYLCASSPPPGTSGRAATGELFFGEGSRLTVL.

This clonotype has more than one count but fewer than ten. The CDR3 DNA reads as TGTGCCAGTAGTATAGCGCAGAGCTCCTACAATGAGCAGTTCTTC. This gives the protein CASSIAQSSYNEQFF. V is TRBV19 and J is TRBJ2-1; D gene unclear. The CDR3 has 15 amino acids. Germline V gene lookup returns CDR1 LNHDA and CDR2 SQIVND (reference sequence). Trimming pared 1 base from V and 0 bases from J, leaving 7 bases between.

This clonotype was counted many times. This chain uses TRBV6-1 with TRBJ2-1, with 8 bases that match TRBD1. Germline CDR1 MNHNS, CDR2 SASEGT. V lost 7 bases and J lost 0; bases outside the gene matches: 14. The CDR3 covers 18 residues. The CDR3 DNA sequence: TGTGCCAGCATAGGTCTGGGGGAAGGACAGGGCTCCTACAATGAGCAGTTCTTC. This encodes CASIGLGEGQGSYNEQFF.

The gene calls are TRBV18 and TRBJ2-1; D is unresolved. This CDR3 has 13 residues. V was trimmed by 4 bases and J by 5 bases, leaving 9 bases between them. CDR1 KGHSH and CDR2 LQKENI come from the germline V gene. CDR3 region: CASSLAQNNEQFF. The CDR3 DNA reads as TGTGCCAGCTCACTTGCACAGAACAATGAGCAGTTCTTC.

This clonotype was observed at least ten times. The CDR3 region has the DNA TGTGCCAGCAGCTTAGATCTGTTTTGGTCATGGGGGATTGAGACCCAGTACTTC. This encodes CASSLDLFWSWGIETQYF. J is TRBJ2-5 and V is TRBV11-2; possibly TRBD1 or TRBD2 for D (5 bases each). This CDR3 has 18 residues. V shed 0 bases and J shed 5 bases, with 22 bases lying between them. CDR1 and CDR2 (germline): SGHAT, FQNNGV.

As concerns this clonotype: A much larger clone lies a single base off, so this may be a read error. This rearrangement joins TRBV6-1 to TRBJ2-7; possibly TRBD2 for D (7 bases). CDR3 size: 16 residues. Per the germline V gene, CDR1 is MNHNS and CDR2 is SASEGT. Between the trimmed V and J ends, which lost 6 bases and 3 bases, there was a span of 21 bases. CDR3 nucleotide sequence: TGTGCCAGCAGAGAGGAGTTCGCGGGGGCGGACTACGAGCAGTACTTC. Amino acids: CASREEFAGADYEQYF.

This clonotype came up a few times. The gene calls are TRBV9 and TRBJ2-1, with TRBD1 identical over 7 bases. Trimming at V came to 6 bases and at J to 4 bases, leaving 10 bases not matched to a gene. Germline V CDR1 and CDR2: SGDLS, YYNGEE. This CDR3 has 15 residues. The CDR3 DNA reads TGTGCCAGCAAACTGGCTACGACAGGGTACAATGAGCAGTTCTTC. Translation gives CASKLATTGYNEQFF.

This clonotype has just a few counts. The chain uses TRBV9 and TRBJ2-2; D is uncertain. CDR1 is SGDLS, CDR2 YYNGEE, per germline. The CDR3 loop spans 15 amino acids. V was trimmed by 4 bases and J by 7 bases, leaving 17 bases between them. CDR3 coding DNA: TGTGCCAGCAGCCCAGACGGTAGTTGGGTCGGGGAGCTGTTTTTT. Translating it yields CASSPDGSWVGELFF.

The chain is built from TRBV11-3 and TRBJ2-3; 10 nucleotides agree with TRBD2. V lost 5 bases and J lost 8; bases outside the gene matches: 7. This CDR3 comprises 14 residues. Germline assignment: CDR1 SGHNT and CDR2 YENEEA. The CDR3 sequence: CASSPGTSVGTQYF. As DNA, the CDR3 is TGTGCCAGCAGCCCCGGGACTAGCGTAGGTACGCAGTATTTT.

This clonotype was detected only a few times. The rearrangement joins TRBV28 to TRBJ2-1, with TRBD2 identical over 7 bases. Germline V gives CDR1 MDHEN, CDR2 SYDVKM. V lost 7 bases, J lost 5 bases, and 8 bases stayed unmatched. The CDR3 length is 14 residues. The CDR3 DNA is TGTGCCAGCACCCGACTAGCCCTAAACAATGAGCAGTTCTTC. Its translation is CASTRLALNNEQFF.

The table lists this clonotype with many counts. The rearrangement uses TRBV7-9 and TRBJ2-7; weak D call: TRBD1 (6 bases). This CDR3 has 15 residues. V was pared by 5 bases and J by 5 bases, with 19 bases between. Germline V gene data show CDR1 as SEHNR and CDR2 as FQNEAQ (reference sequence). The CDR3 coding sequence is TGTGCCAGCAGCAAAGATCAGGGGATGCGAGACGAGCAGTACTTC. Translated: CASSKDQGMRDEQYF.

The chain uses TRBV30 and TRBJ1-6; tentative D call: TRBD1 (6 bases). The CDR3 sequence is 15 residues long. Per the germline V gene, CDR1 is GTSNPN and CDR2 is SVGIG (reference sequence). V shed 4 bases and J shed 7 bases, with 17 bases lying between them. The CDR3 spells CAWKDGGAWNSPLHF. The CDR3 nucleotides read TGTGCCTGGAAGGATGGGGGCGCATGGAATTCACCCCTCCACTTT.

This clonotype came up once. This may be a read error, as it is one base from a much larger clone. This CDR3 is missing its conserved last phenylalanine or tryptophan, likely due to a read error. The rearrangement uses TRBV6-2 or TRBV6-3 and TRBJ2-7; maybe TRBD2 (5 bases). Germline V lookup: CDR1 MNHEY, CDR2 SVGEGT. The V gene lost 6 bases and the J gene lost 2 bases, with 26 bases spanning the gap. The CDR3 loop spans 18 amino acids. DNA of the CDR3: TGTGCCAGCAGCAAGGGAGTCTCTAGCCACGTAGGTACCTACGAGCAGTACCTC. This gives the protein CASSKGVSSHVGTYEQYL.

In its sample, this clonotype was seen many times. CDR3 DNA: TGTGCCAGCAGCCCCCCTCAGGGTAGTTCCTACAATGAGCAGTTCTTC. This translates into CASSPPQGSSYNEQFF. The chain has TRBV18 and TRBJ2-1; weak D call: TRBD1 (5 bases). The V gene lost 8 bases and the J gene lost 1 base, with 18 bases spanning the gap. Germline lookup yields CDR1 KGHSH and CDR2 LQKENI. This CDR3 contains 16 residues.

The V gene is TRBV6-2 or TRBV6-3, the J gene TRBJ2-1; 11 nucleotides match TRBD2. With V trimmed by 2 bases and J by 3 bases, 3 bases remained unmatched. The CDR3 runs 16 residues. The germline gives CDR1 MNHEY, CDR2 SVGEGT. CDR3 protein: CASSYAGTSGYNEQFF. CDR3 DNA: TGTGCCAGCAGTTACGCTGGGACTAGCGGCTACAATGAGCAGTTCTTC.

This clonotype was recorded many times. The chain has TRBV28 and TRBJ2-7; D perhaps matches TRBD2 (5 bases). CDR3 length equals 12 residues. Trimming pared 6 bases from V and 6 bases from J, leaving 12 bases between. The germline CDR1 and CDR2 sequences are MDHEN and SYDVKM. The CDR3 here is CASSRLAIEQYF. The CDR3 coding sequence is TGTGCCAGCAGCCGGCTAGCTATCGAGCAGTACTTC.

The V and J genes are TRBV9 and TRBJ2-5; 9 bases are shared with TRBD2. Per the germline V gene, CDR1 is SGDLS and CDR2 is YYNGEE. The CDR3 extends over 18 amino acids. Germline trimming cut 4 bases from V and 4 bases from J; bases unmatched to any gene: 17. The CDR3 loop reads CASSTGVAGATGAETQYF. The CDR3 DNA reads as TGTGCCAGCAGCACGGGGGTAGCGGGAGCCACCGGGGCAGAGACCCAGTACTTC.

The chain joins TRBV6-1 to TRBJ2-5, with TRBD1 matching over 11 bases. The CDR3 extends over 16 amino acids. With V trimmed by 3 bases and J by 5 bases, 8 bases remained unmatched. Germline V lookup: CDR1 MNHNS, CDR2 SASEGT. The CDR3 DNA reads as TGTGCCAGCAGTGATTACGGGACAGGGGGAGGGGAGACCCAGTACTTC. Amino acid sequence: CASSDYGTGGGETQYF.

Concerning this clonotype: This may stem from a read error, because a much larger clone lies one nucleotide away. This chain uses TRBV6-2 or TRBV6-3 with TRBJ2-1; no clear D. Trimming removed 0 bases from V and 6 bases from J, with 15 bases in between. The CDR3 has 16 residues. Germline loops: CDR1 MNHEY, CDR2 SVGEGT. The CDR3 nucleotides are TGTGCCAGCAGTTACTCTCCCCCCGGTGGACGCAATGAGCAGTTCTTC. Translating gives CASSYSPPGGRNEQFF.

The chain links TRBV5-1 to TRBJ2-2; D is undetermined. Germline V gives CDR1 SGHRS, CDR2 YFSETQ. This CDR3 is 14 amino acids long. Trimming stripped 1 base from V and 3 bases from J, with 7 bases between. The CDR3 here is CASSLMAYTGELFF. The DNA for the CDR3 is TGCGCCAGCAGCTTGATGGCTTACACCGGGGAGCTGTTTTTT. Full variable domain (rest looked up from reference TRBV5-1 and TRBJ2-2): KAGVTQTPRYLIKTRGQQVTLSCSPISGHRSVSWYQQTPGQGLQFLFEYFSETQRNKGNFPGRFSGRQFSNSRSEMNVSTLELGDSALYLCASSLMAYTGELFFGEGSRLTVL.

This clonotype was observed many times. The chain carries TRBV5-1 and TRBJ2-1, with 8 bases lining up with TRBD2. This CDR3 region has 16 residues. The trim removed 3 bases at V and 0 bases at J, leaving 5 bases unmatched. CDR1 is SGHRS, CDR2 YFSETQ, per germline. The chain's CDR3 is CASSSHSGNSYNEQFF. The DNA of the CDR3 is TGCGCCAGCAGCTCCCATAGCGGGAACTCCTACAATGAGCAGTTCTTC.

This clonotype was recorded many times. The V call is TRBV7-9, the J call TRBJ2-3, with 11 bases aligning to TRBD2. Germline assignment: CDR1 SEHNR and CDR2 FQNEAQ (reference sequence). The CDR3 sequence is 15 residues long. J was trimmed by 6 bases and V by 1 base; bases with no gene match: 3. Here the CDR3 reads CASSLVLAGADTQYF. The CDR3 nucleotides read TGTGCCAGCAGCTTAGTACTAGCGGGAGCCGATACGCAGTATTTT.

This clonotype has at least ten counts. This chain connects TRBV3-1 to TRBJ2-7; D is perhaps TRBD2 (6 bases). Trimming left V 4 bases short and J 4 bases short, with 11 bases between. Germline V lookup: CDR1 LGHDT, CDR2 YNNKEL (reference sequence). The CDR3 is 13 amino acids. For the CDR3, the DNA is TGTGCCAGCAGCCCCCGGGAGACTTACGAGCAGTACTTC. Translated, it gives CASSPRETYEQYF.

In this sample, this clonotype turned up a few times. V is TRBV29-1 and J is TRBJ2-3; 10 bases agree with TRBD1. Germline V lookup: CDR1 SQVTM, CDR2 ANQGSEA. The CDR3 is 16 amino acids. V trimming: 1 base; J trimming: 5 bases; junction bases outside the gene matches: 9. CDR3 DNA sequence: TGCAGCGTTGAAGGTATCGGGGACAGGGGATTAGATACGCAGTATTTT. It specifies CSVEGIGDRGLDTQYF.

A few counts support this clonotype. CDR3: CASSISTDNYGYTF. The CDR3, as DNA: TGTGCCAGTAGTATTTCGACCGATAACTATGGCTACACCTTC. The chain is built from TRBV19 and TRBJ1-2; D gene ambiguous. Germline values: CDR1 LNHDA, CDR2 SQIVND (reference sequence). V lost 3 bases to trimming and J lost 1 base, with 9 bases between them. This CDR3 spans 14 amino acids.

The sample holds many counts of this clonotype. CDR3 nucleotides: TGTGCCAGCAGCCACAGCGTTTCCCCGCTCCAAGAGACCCAGTACTTC. Its protein product is CASSHSVSPLQETQYF. The chain uses TRBV12-3 or TRBV12-4 and TRBJ2-5, with unresolved D. This CDR3 is built from 16 residues. Trimming removed 6 bases at V and 1 base at J, with 18 bases between.

This clonotype was counted many times. The chain is built from TRBV19 and TRBJ1-1; D not resolved. The germline V and J ends were trimmed by 6 bases and 4 bases, with 21 bases remaining between them. The CDR3 is 16 residues long. Germline loops: CDR1 LNHDA, CDR2 SQIVND (reference sequence). The CDR3 sequence: CASRSAALIIGTEAFF. The CDR3 DNA is TGTGCCAGTAGAAGTGCGGCTTTAATCATAGGCACTGAAGCTTTCTTT.

This clonotype came up many times. This chain connects TRBV28 to TRBJ2-6; no firm D call. The CDR3 has 19 amino acids. V gave up 5 bases and J gave up 2 bases, with 22 bases separating them. Germline V gene data show CDR1 as MDHEN and CDR2 as SYDVKM. In DNA, the CDR3 is TGTGCCAGCAGTATATCCCGTTTCACCCGGCGCCCTGGGGCCAACGTCCTGACTTTC. Its protein product is CASSISRFTRRPGANVLTF.

This clonotype was seen repeatedly, ten times or more. The rearrangement links TRBV2 to TRBJ2-7; D call uncertain. V dropped 3 bases and J dropped 6 bases, with 9 bases sitting between them. Germline CDR1 and CDR2: SNHLY and FYNNEI. The CDR3 has 12 residues. CDR3 nucleotides: TGTGCCAGCAGTGATCTGGGGTTCGAGCAGTACTTC. It specifies CASSDLGFEQYF.